The clone carrying this TCR beta chain was observed a few times. Its antigen is currently unknown. The protocol attached unique molecular identifiers to individual cDNA molecules. From the 5' RACE reads, TCRdb called clonotypes with MiXCR, one entry per CDR3 protein. Among 45,000 to 60,000 distinct CDR3 sequences listed, about 8% were seen once. V was cut by 3 bases and J by 0 bases, with 6 bases left in between. From germline, CDR1 is DFQATT and CDR2 SNEGSKA (reference sequence). The CDR3 runs 12 residues. The sample originates from a study of early T cells in non-severe SARS-CoV-2 infection. Whole-study context: Sequenced material consisted of bulk RNA (from unsorted whole blood), and chains were unpaired.

Whole-study findings and limits: Private and CD4 specificities were missed by VDJdb matching, skewed to anti-spike CD8.

V usage is TRBV20-1 and J usage is TRBJ2-7; D uncertain. This TCR was recovered from an adult who was a healthcare worker with PCR-confirmed SARS-CoV-2 infection or an uninfected control (not recorded which). The sequenced sample was whole blood. The CDR3 DNA reads as TGCAGTGCTAGTCCGAACTCCTACGAGCAGTACTTC. It specifies CSASPNSYEQYF.